This TCR beta chain is from a study of regulatory T cells in long-lasting Graves disease. For the study at large: Persistent Graves' disease denoted over 5 years of antithyroid drugs plus positive TSH receptor antibodies.

As for time point: persistent/refractory GD, antithyroid drugs over 5 years with positive TRAb. Scientists built the TCR library using RNA that was extracted from PBMCs. The CDR3 length is 15 residues. Germline CDR1 SGHTA, CDR2 FQGNSA. Trimming removed 1 base at V and 5 bases at J, with 14 bases between. Assembly of TCR beta libraries relied on iRepertoire HTBI primers together with Arm-PCR of CDR3 regions. TCRdb recomputed calls from the multiplex PCR reads with MiXCR, one row per CDR3 protein. This table holds around 500,000 distinct CDR3 sequences, more than 20% found once. The study's findings and limits: Favoring TRBV28, TRBJ1-2 and TRBJ2-5 was a feature seen in persistent disease.

Remarks on this clonotype: Its target is unknown.

This chain uses TRBV7-2 with TRBJ2-5, with no clear D. The sequence was collected from a female donor with Graves disease. The sample here was peripheral blood mononuclear cells (PBMCs), taken when the disease was refractory, from a patient treated with antithyroid drugs. DNA for the CDR3: TGTGCCAGCAGCTTAGAATTAAGCGTTGGGGAGACCCAGTACTTC. Amino acid sequence: CASSLELSVGETQYF.